One and the same sample provided the 11 T cell receptor beta chains below, sequenced in a study of blood T cell repertoires in COVID-19. Produced via immunoSEQ multiplex PCR; TCRdb's table is partial and in-frame only. The sample yields some 120,000 clones, around four fifths seen once. The specimen sequenced was peripheral blood. The receptor source for this set is a human donor in a cohort sampled during active COVID-19.

This rearrangement joins TRBV27 to TRBJ1-2, with 10 bases lining up with TRBD1. Germline CDR1 reads MNHEY; CDR2 reads SMNVEV (reference sequence). The CDR3 totals 15 residues. V dropped 8 bases and J dropped 6; count of bases not matched to a gene: 12. The CDR3 here is CASRDRGRRLDGYTF. The CDR3 DNA sequence: TGTGCCAGCCGAGACAGGGGGCGACGTTTGGATGGCTACACCTTC.

V and J are TRBV4-2 and TRBJ1-1, with D uncertain. Trimming removed 0 bases at V and 3 bases at J, with 8 bases between. The CDR3 runs to 14 residues. The germline gives CDR1 LGHNA, CDR2 YNFKEQ. Here the CDR3 reads CASSQDPEYTEAFF. CDR3 in DNA: TGTGCCAGCAGCCAAGATCCAGAATACACTGAAGCTTTCTTT.

V usage is TRBV9 and J usage is TRBJ1-1; 7 nucleotides match TRBD1. V gave up 4 bases and J gave up 1 base; unmatched junction bases: 7. This CDR3 region has 15 residues. Germline loops: CDR1 SGDLS, CDR2 YYNGEE. The CDR3 sequence: CASSKKQGPNTEAFF. The CDR3 coding sequence is TGTGCCAGCAGCAAGAAACAGGGGCCGAACACTGAAGCTTTCTTT.

The chain joins TRBV6-5 to TRBJ1-3; D is unresolved. Germline V gene lookup returns CDR1 MNHEY and CDR2 SVGAGI. The CDR3 is 14 amino acids. V lost 2 bases to trimming and J lost 0 bases, with 5 bases between them. CDR3 nucleotide sequence: TGTGCCAGCAGTTACGGGAGCTCTGGAAACACCATATATTTT. Translation: CASSYGSSGNTIYF.

A single count supports this clone. The chain joins TRBV2 to TRBJ2-1; D uncertain. The germline V gene has CDR1 SNHLY and CDR2 FYNNEI. There are 10 residues in the CDR3. V was cut by 7 bases and J by 6 bases, with 4 bases left in between. DNA of the CDR3: TGTGCCAGCATGGCCAATGAGCAGTTCTTC. This sequence encodes CASMANEQFF.

This clone was detected only a few times. The gene calls are TRBV7-8 and TRBJ1-4; 9 bases map to TRBD1. The V and J ends lost 5 bases and 6 bases, in that order; junction bases with no gene match: 7. CDR1 is SGHVS, CDR2 FQNEAQ, per germline. This CDR3 region has 15 residues. The CDR3 DNA reads TGTGCCAGCAGCCCCCCGGGACAGGGATATGAAAAACTGTTTTTT. This gives the protein CASSPPGQGYEKLFF.

The chain uses TRBV28 and TRBJ2-7; 10 nucleotides match TRBD1. Germline trimming cut 5 bases from V and 9 bases from J; bases unmatched to any gene: 13. Germline-derived CDR1 and CDR2 are MDHEN and SYDVKM. The CDR3 sequence is 15 residues long. For the CDR3, the DNA is TGTGCCAGCAGTCCTTCATCGGGACAGGGGTTAGGGCAGTACTTC. As protein: CASSPSSGQGLGQYF.

V and J are TRBV18 and TRBJ1-2; 7 bases are a match to TRBD1. Germline values: CDR1 KGHSH, CDR2 LQKENI. V dropped 3 bases and J dropped 8; count of bases not matched to a gene: 3. This CDR3 region has 12 residues. The CDR3 reads CASSPGTDGYTF. The CDR3 nucleotides read TGTGCCAGCTCACCTGGGACAGACGGCTACACCTTC.

The V call is TRBV7-3, the J call TRBJ2-3; D is uncertain. The CDR3 contains 13 residues. V lost 4 bases to trimming and J lost 6 bases, with 11 bases between them. Germline loops: CDR1 SGHTA, CDR2 FQGTGA. The DNA for the CDR3 is TGTGCCAGCAGCTCGTCCCTGGCTGATACGCAGTATTTT. Residues: CASSSSLADTQYF.

The chain couples TRBV6-5 to TRBJ2-7; tentative D call: TRBD2 (5 bases). The CDR3 spans 13 residues. Germline CDR1 MNHEY, CDR2 SVGAGI. V shed 8 bases and J shed 0 bases, with 11 bases lying between them. This CDR3 is CASLSGDSYEQYF. Written as DNA, the CDR3 is TGTGCCAGCCTCTCCGGGGACTCCTACGAGCAGTACTTC.

The count of this clone is one. The gene calls are TRBV4-2 and TRBJ2-7; 7 nucleotides agree with TRBD2. The CDR3 runs 14 residues. Germline V gene lookup returns CDR1 LGHNA and CDR2 YNFKEQ. With 4 bases clipped from V and 6 bases from J, the junction kept 9 bases outside the gene matches. The CDR3 sequence: CASSPWGGGTEQYF. Written as DNA, the CDR3 is TGTGCCAGCAGCCCCTGGGGCGGGGGAACCGAGCAGTACTTC.